This T cell receptor (beta chain) stems from a study of technical replicates of blood from a few donors. TCRdb's copy holds only in-frame clones and misses some; the assay was immunoSEQ multiplex PCR. The table includes 50,000 to 70,000 clones, 91% detected once. Germline CDR1 and CDR2: KGHSH and LQKENI. The CDR3 runs 15 residues. V lost 2 bases to trimming and J lost 0 bases, with 8 bases between them. This sequence originates from a human donor in good health. Some clones in this sample may be carry-over from other donors' samples. This chain joins TRBV18 and TRBJ2-1; D possibly corresponds to TRBD2 (6 bases). Specimen: PBMCs. The CDR3 DNA reads TGTGCCAGCTCACCAGTGGGAGGCTCCTACAATGAGCAGTTCTTC. Its translation: CASSPVGGSYNEQFF.